Detailed here is one T cell receptor beta chain. The sample originates from a study of blood T cell repertoires in COVID-19. On the study more broadly: Sites across the United States, Italy and Spain contributed samples from acute and convalescent COVID-19.

Germline lookup yields CDR1 MGHRA and CDR2 YSYEKL. The CDR3 is 16 residues long. The ends lost 0 bases at V and 6 bases at J; junction bases unmatched: 6. In the original processing: Cell counts per sample came from amplifying reference gene primers. The table came from immunoSEQ multiplex PCR; TCRdb's copy has only in-frame clones and leaves some out. V and J calls plus clone size are reproduced from that table; the DNA served to infer D and trimming. Among approximately 130,000 clones listed, around 87% were seen once. The receptor was isolated from a woman aged 45-65 years who had recovered from COVID-19. The chain couples TRBV4-1 to TRBJ2-1; 9 nucleotides agree with TRBD2. Sequencing used peripheral blood. The CDR3 bases are TGCGCCAGCAGCCAAGATGGGCGGGGGGGGAGCAATGAGCAGTTCTTC. Its translation: CASSQDGRGGSNEQFF.